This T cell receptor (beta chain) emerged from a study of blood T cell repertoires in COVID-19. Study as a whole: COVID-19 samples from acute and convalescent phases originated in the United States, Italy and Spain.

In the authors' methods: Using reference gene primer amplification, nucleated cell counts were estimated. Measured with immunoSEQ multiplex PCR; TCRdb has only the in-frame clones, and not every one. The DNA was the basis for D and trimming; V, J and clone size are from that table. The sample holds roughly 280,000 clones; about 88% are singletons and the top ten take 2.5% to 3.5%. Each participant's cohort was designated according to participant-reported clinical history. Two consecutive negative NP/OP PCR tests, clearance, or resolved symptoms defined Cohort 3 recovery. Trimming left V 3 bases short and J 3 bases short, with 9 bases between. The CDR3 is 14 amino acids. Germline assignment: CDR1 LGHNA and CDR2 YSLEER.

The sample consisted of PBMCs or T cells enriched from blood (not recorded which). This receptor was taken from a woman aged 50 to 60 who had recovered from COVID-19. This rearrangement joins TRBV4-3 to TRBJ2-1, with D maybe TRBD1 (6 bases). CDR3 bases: TGCGCCAGCAGCCAGACGACAGGCTACAATGAGCAGTTCTTC. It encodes CASSQTTGYNEQFF.